Following are 5 T cell receptor beta chains from one sample sequenced in a study of blood T cell repertoires in COVID-19. The method was immunoSEQ multiplex PCR; TCRdb's version includes in-frame clones alone and lacks a portion of them. The profile shows about 300,000 clones, 85% to 90% of them singletons. Sequencing used PBMCs or T cells enriched from blood (not recorded which). These receptors all come from a woman aged 18-30 years who had recovered from COVID-19.

The chain joins TRBV6-1 to TRBJ1-6, with D tentatively TRBD1 (6 bases). Trimming stripped 3 bases from V and 11 bases from J, with 11 bases between. This CDR3 has 13 amino acids. Germline V gene sequence: CDR1 MNHNS, CDR2 SASEGT. The CDR3 is CASSEVGHPPLHF. The CDR3 DNA is TGTGCCAGCAGTGAGGTGGGACATCCACCCCTCCACTTT.

V and J are TRBV7-8 and TRBJ2-1; TRBD1 might be the D (5 bases). Germline V gene lookup returns CDR1 SGHVS and CDR2 FQNEAQ. The CDR3 sequence is 13 residues long. Trimming removed 1 base from V and 9 bases from J, with 10 bases in between. The CDR3 sequence: CASSLGLGAEQFF. The CDR3 DNA sequence: TGTGCCAGCAGCTTAGGTCTAGGGGCTGAGCAGTTCTTC.

The chain recombines TRBV13 with TRBJ2-1; 8 bases agree with TRBD2. The V segment lost 7 bases and the J segment 7 bases; nucleotides outside the gene matches: 9. The CDR3 has 14 residues. Germline CDR1 and CDR2: PRHDT and FYEKMQ (reference sequence). The CDR3 is CASNFIAGTNEQFF. The DNA for the CDR3 is TGTGCCAGCAACTTTATAGCGGGGACGAATGAGCAGTTCTTC.

This rearrangement joins TRBV6-5 to TRBJ2-7, with 7 positions matching TRBD2. The CDR3 totals 14 residues. V shed 6 bases, J shed 4 bases, and the junction held 9 bases outside the gene matches. Per the germline V gene, CDR1 is MNHEY and CDR2 is SVGAGI. The CDR3 reads CASRPLGGEYEQYF. The DNA of the CDR3 is TGTGCCAGCAGGCCATTGGGGGGGGAATACGAGCAGTACTTC.

The gene calls are TRBV27 and TRBJ2-7; 9 bases align to TRBD1. Germline V gene data show CDR1 as MNHEY and CDR2 as SMNVEV (reference sequence). The CDR3 has 16 amino acids. V shed 7 bases, J shed 0 bases, and the junction held 10 bases outside the gene matches. DNA for the CDR3: TGTGCCAGCACCCCAAGGACGGGACAGGGCTCCTACGAGCAGTACTTC. Translation: CASTPRTGQGSYEQYF.